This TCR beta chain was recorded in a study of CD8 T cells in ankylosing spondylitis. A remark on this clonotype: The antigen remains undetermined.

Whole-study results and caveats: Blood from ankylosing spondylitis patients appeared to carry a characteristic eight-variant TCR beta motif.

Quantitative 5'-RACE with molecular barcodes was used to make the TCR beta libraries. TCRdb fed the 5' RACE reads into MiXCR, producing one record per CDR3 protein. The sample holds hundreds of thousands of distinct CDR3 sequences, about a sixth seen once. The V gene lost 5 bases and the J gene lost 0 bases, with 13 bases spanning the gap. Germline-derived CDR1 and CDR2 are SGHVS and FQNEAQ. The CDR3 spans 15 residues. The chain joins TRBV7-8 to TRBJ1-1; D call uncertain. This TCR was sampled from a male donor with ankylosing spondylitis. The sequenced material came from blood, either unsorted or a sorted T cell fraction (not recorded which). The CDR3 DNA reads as TGTGCCAGCAGCGAATACGTGGGGATGAACACTGAAGCTTTCTTT. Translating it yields CASSEYVGMNTEAFF.